This TCR beta chain was sequenced for a study of cytomegalovirus exposure and HLA in healthy donors. PCR employed 60 Vbeta and 13 Jbeta primers. The method was immunoSEQ multiplex PCR; TCRdb's version includes in-frame clones alone and lacks a portion of them. The sample has 150,000 to 200,000 clones, approximately 75% seen once. This clone was counted once. This CDR3 has 12 residues. Trimming removed 8 bases at V and 1 base at J, with 8 bases between. CDR1 and CDR2 (germline): SGHTA, FQGNSA. The chain recombines TRBV7-2 with TRBJ1-1; D remains unclear. The sequence came from a girl aged 5-17 years in good health and CMV-seronegative. Sequenced material: PBMCs. The CDR3, as DNA: TGTGCCAGCCGGCGGGGGAACACTGAAGCTTTCTTT. Translation gives CASRRGNTEAFF.